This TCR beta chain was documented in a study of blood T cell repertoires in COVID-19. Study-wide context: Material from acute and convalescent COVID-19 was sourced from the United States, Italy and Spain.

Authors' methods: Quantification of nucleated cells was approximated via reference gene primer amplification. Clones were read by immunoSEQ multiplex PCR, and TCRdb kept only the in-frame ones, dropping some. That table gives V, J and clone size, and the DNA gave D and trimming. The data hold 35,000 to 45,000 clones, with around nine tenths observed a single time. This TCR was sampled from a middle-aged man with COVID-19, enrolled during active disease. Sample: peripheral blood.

CDR3 region: CASRPSGRSTDTQYF. CDR3 DNA: TGCGCCAGCAGACCCAGCGGGAGAAGCACAGATACGCAGTATTTT. The genes are TRBV5-1 and TRBJ2-3; 8 bases are a match to TRBD2. The V gene's germline CDR1 is SGHRS and CDR2 YFSETQ. The CDR3 spans 15 residues. The trim removed 5 bases at V and 0 bases at J, leaving 5 bases unmatched.